One and the same sample provided the 10 T cell receptor beta chains below, sequenced in a study. TCRdb reprocessed the 5' RACE reads via MiXCR and lists one record per CDR3 protein. The data hold about 9,800 distinct CDR3 sequences, with roughly 27% observed a single time. Tregs were sorted as CD4+CD25+CD127-/low cells. The sample comprised Tregs sorted from blood. All receptors derive from a female donor with breast cancer.

The sample holds a few counts of this clonotype. The chain employs TRBV12-3 or TRBV12-4 and TRBJ2-1; 11 bases are shared with TRBD2. Germline trimming cut 5 bases from V and 9 bases from J; bases unmatched to any gene: 0. The CDR3 contains 12 residues. The CDR3 DNA reads as TGTGCCAGCAGTGGACTAGCGGGTGAGCAGTTCTTC. This codes for CASSGLAGEQFF.

By frequency in the sample, this clonotype is medium-sized. The chain carries TRBV6-1 and TRBJ1-4, with no clear D. Per germline, CDR1 MNHNS and CDR2 SASEGT. This CDR3 contains 15 residues. V lost 7 bases and J 2 bases, leaving 14 bases between the germline ends. Here the CDR3 reads CASTVRVLTNEKLFF. The CDR3 bases are TGTGCCAGCACAGTTCGGGTATTGACTAATGAAAAACTGTTTTTT.

This chain joins TRBV5-1 and TRBJ2-7, with TRBD1 matching 7 bases. The CDR3 is 15 amino acids. Looked up from germline, CDR1 is SGHRS and CDR2 is YFSETQ. J was trimmed by 0 bases and V by 4 bases; bases with no gene match: 7. In nucleotides, the CDR3 is TGCGCCAGCAGCATCGGACAGGTGCTCTCCTACGAGCAGTACTTC. Encoded protein: CASSIGQVLSYEQYF.

This clonotype has ten or more counts. The V and J genes are TRBV15 and TRBJ1-2, with a weak D call TRBD1 (6 bases). Per the germline V gene, CDR1 is LNHNV and CDR2 is YYDKDF (reference sequence). Trimming stripped 1 base from V and 2 bases from J, with 11 bases between. The CDR3 extends over 15 amino acids. CDR3 DNA sequence: TGTGCCACCAGCAGAGGGCCGGGGGCGAACTATGGCTACACCTTC. Its protein product is CATSRGPGANYGYTF.

In its sample, this clonotype was seen many times. This rearrangement joins TRBV9 to TRBJ1-5; the D is unclear. Germline V CDR1 and CDR2: SGDLS, YYNGEE. Trimming took 0 bases from V and 3 from J, leaving 10 bases between them. The CDR3 runs 15 residues. CDR3 sequence: CASSVGDALNQPQHF. CDR3 sequence (DNA): TGTGCCAGCAGCGTAGGAGATGCCCTCAATCAGCCCCAGCATTTT.

The table lists this clonotype with a few counts. The chain links TRBV30 to TRBJ1-4; 11 nucleotides line up with TRBD1. The V segment lost 0 bases and the J segment 7 bases; nucleotides outside the gene matches: 1. CDR1 is GTSNPN, CDR2 SVGIG, per germline (reference sequence). The CDR3 runs to 14 residues. CDR3 residues: CAWSVGTGGEKLFF. CDR3 nucleotides: TGTGCCTGGAGTGTTGGGACAGGGGGTGAAAAACTGTTTTTT.

This clonotype was counted a few times. The V call is TRBV7-6, the J call TRBJ1-2; TRBD1 is a possible D gene (6 bases). Germline V gives CDR1 SGHVS, CDR2 FNYEAQ. The CDR3 runs to 13 residues. Trimming removed 5 bases from V and 3 bases from J, with 10 bases in between. CDR3 sequence: CASSLDRYYGYTF. In DNA form, the CDR3 reads TGTGCCAGCAGCCTGGACAGATACTATGGCTACACCTTC.

The chain is built from TRBV5-1 and TRBJ2-1, with D perhaps TRBD1 (5 bases). V was cut by 2 bases and J by 7 bases, with 10 bases left in between. The CDR3 is 13 residues long. Germline V gene sequence: CDR1 SGHRS, CDR2 YFSETQ. CDR3 sequence reads: CASSFAGMNEQFF. DNA of the CDR3: TGCGCCAGCAGCTTTGCAGGGATGAATGAGCAGTTCTTC.

This chain uses TRBV20-1 with TRBJ2-7, with 8 bases fitting TRBD2. The germline gives CDR1 DFQATT, CDR2 SNEGSKA (reference sequence). J lost 2 bases, V lost 3 bases, and 9 bases had no gene match. This CDR3 is 15 amino acids long. The CDR3 DNA sequence: TGCAGTGCTAGGGATCTTACTAGCGGACCCTACGAGCAGTACTTC. Translation: CSARDLTSGPYEQYF.

This clonotype was observed at least ten times. Given a much more abundant clone one base away, this may be a read error. DNA of the CDR3: TGCGCCAGCAGCTCAGGGACAGGCTATGGCCACACCTTC. Protein sequence: CASSSGTGYGHTF. This chain links TRBV5-1 with TRBJ1-2, with TRBD1 identical over 8 bases. Germline V gives CDR1 SGHRS, CDR2 YFSETQ. The CDR3 extends over 13 amino acids.